This is a list of T cell receptor beta chains from one sample in a study of blood T cell repertoires in COVID-19. The protocol was immunoSEQ multiplex PCR, while the TCRdb copy is restricted to in-frame clones and leaves out a portion. The sample has about 180,000 clones; more than 75% are singletons. Material for sequencing was peripheral blood. The receptor source for this set is a person aged 65 to 85 with COVID-19, enrolled during active disease. Both conserved end residues are part of each CDR3.

CDR3: CASSYRGDNEQFF
V: TRBV6-7
J: TRBJ2-1

CDR3: CASSLSLGQETQYF
V: TRBV2
J: TRBJ2-5

CDR3: CASSLSSGMGGKNIQYF
V: TRBV11-2
J: TRBJ2-4

CDR3: CSADPSGGGNEQFF
V: TRBV29-1
J: TRBJ2-1

CDR3: CASSAGQGMNTEAFF
V: TRBV5-6
J: TRBJ1-1

CDR3: CASSSQGFDNSPLHF
V: TRBV7-8
J: TRBJ1-6

CDR3: CASSLGTGGKYEQYF
V: TRBV13
J: TRBJ2-7

CDR3: CASSETGGDSYGYTF
V: TRBV6-1
J: TRBJ1-2

CDR3: CASSLEGDRRNTIYF
V: TRBV5-5
J: TRBJ1-3

CDR3: CASSSIAGVYEQYF
V: TRBV7-2
J: TRBJ2-7

CDR3: CASSQSTGIAGGETQYF
V: TRBV4-2
J: TRBJ2-5